The entry that follows covers one T cell receptor (beta chain) sequence. Its antigen is currently unknown. This entry comes from a study of OX40 agonist ivuxolimab in advanced cancers. The wider study: Patients received the agonistic anti-OX40 (CD134) antibody ivuxolimab. Study conclusions and caveats: Partly responding patients at 0.1-3.0 mg/kg showed some of the smallest clonal expansion. Circulating CD4+ and CD8+ T cells showed clonal expansion by week 6 at 0.1 to 3.0 mg/kg.

Autoimmune disease history or systemic immunosuppression excluded patients. The table came from immunoSEQ multiplex PCR; TCRdb's copy has only in-frame clones and leaves some out. The sample has about 19,000 clones; approximately 77% are singletons. The CDR3 has 13 amino acids. Between the trimmed V and J ends, which lost 4 bases and 3 bases, there was a span of 8 bases. The germline V gene encodes CDR1 SGHAT and CDR2 FQNNGV. This specimen was CD4+ or CD8+ T cells sorted from blood, taken in a trial of the OX40 agonist ivuxolimab. This chain joins TRBV11-2 and TRBJ2-3, with D perhaps matching TRBD1 (5 bases). This sequence was found in an adult with an advanced solid tumor such as melanoma, head and neck, liver or kidney cancer. In DNA, the CDR3 is TGTGCCAGCAGCTCGCAGGGAACAGATACGCAGTATTTT. This gives the protein CASSSQGTDTQYF.